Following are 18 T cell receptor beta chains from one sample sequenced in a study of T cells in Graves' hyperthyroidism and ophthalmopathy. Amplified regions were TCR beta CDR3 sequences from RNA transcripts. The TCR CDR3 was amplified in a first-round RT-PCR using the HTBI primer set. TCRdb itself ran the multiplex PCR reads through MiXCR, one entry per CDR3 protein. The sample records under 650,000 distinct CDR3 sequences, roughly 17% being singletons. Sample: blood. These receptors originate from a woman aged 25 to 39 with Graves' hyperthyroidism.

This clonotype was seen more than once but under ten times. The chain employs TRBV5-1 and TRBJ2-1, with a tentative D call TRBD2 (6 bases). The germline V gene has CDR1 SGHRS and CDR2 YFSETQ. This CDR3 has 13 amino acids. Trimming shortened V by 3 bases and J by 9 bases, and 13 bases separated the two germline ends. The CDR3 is CASSYGTRGEQFF. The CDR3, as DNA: TGCGCCAGCAGCTACGGGACTCGAGGTGAGCAGTTCTTC.

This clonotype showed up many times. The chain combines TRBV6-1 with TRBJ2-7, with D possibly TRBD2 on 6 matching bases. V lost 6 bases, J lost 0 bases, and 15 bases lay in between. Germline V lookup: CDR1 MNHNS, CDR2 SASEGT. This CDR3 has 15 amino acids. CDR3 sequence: CASRILALPSYEQYF. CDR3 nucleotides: TGTGCCAGCAGAATTCTAGCGCTTCCCTCCTACGAGCAGTACTTC.

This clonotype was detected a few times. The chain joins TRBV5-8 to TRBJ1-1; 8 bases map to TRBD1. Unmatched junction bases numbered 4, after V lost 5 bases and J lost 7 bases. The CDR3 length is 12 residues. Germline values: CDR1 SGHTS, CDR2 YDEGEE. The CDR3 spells CASRDREGEAFF. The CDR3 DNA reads TGTGCCAGCAGGGACAGGGAGGGTGAAGCTTTCTTT.

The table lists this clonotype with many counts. CDR3 residues: CASSLPGGPYEQYF. The CDR3 DNA sequence: TGTGCCAGCAGTTTACCGGGAGGGCCCTACGAGCAGTACTTC. This rearrangement joins TRBV28 to TRBJ2-7; 8 bases line up with TRBD2. With V trimmed by 2 bases and J by 2 bases, 2 bases remained unmatched. Germline loops: CDR1 MDHEN, CDR2 SYDVKM. The CDR3 spans 14 residues. Full variable domain (rest looked up from reference TRBV28 and TRBJ2-7): DVKVTQSSRYLVKRTGEKVFLECVQDMDHENMFWYRQDPGLGLRLIYFSYDVKMKEKGDIPEGYSVSREKKERFSLILESASTNQTSMYLCASSLPGGPYEQYFGPGTRLTVT.

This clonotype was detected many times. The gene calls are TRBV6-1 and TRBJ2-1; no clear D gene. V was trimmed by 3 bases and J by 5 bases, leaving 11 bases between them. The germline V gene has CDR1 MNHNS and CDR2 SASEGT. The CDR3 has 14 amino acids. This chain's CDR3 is CASSDPPADNEQFF. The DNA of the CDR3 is TGTGCCAGCAGTGATCCTCCGGCCGACAATGAGCAGTTCTTC.

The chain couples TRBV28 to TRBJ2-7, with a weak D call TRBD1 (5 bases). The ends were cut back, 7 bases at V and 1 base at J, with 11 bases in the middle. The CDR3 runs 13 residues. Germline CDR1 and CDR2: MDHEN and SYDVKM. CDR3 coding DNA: TGTGCCAGCAACCAAGGGGTATCCTACGAGCAGTACTTC. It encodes CASNQGVSYEQYF.

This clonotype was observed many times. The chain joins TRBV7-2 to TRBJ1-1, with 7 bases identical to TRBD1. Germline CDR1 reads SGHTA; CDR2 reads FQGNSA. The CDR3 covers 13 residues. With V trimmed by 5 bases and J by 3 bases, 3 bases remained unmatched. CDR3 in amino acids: CASSTQGDTEAFF. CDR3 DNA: TGTGCCAGCAGCACCCAGGGGGACACTGAAGCTTTCTTT. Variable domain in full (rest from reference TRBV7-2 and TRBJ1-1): GAGVSQSPSNKVTEKGKDVELRCDPISGHTALYWYRQSLGQGLEFLIYFQGNSAPDKSGLPSDRFSAERTGGSVSTLTIQRTQQEDSAVYLCASSTQGDTEAFFGQGTRLTVV.

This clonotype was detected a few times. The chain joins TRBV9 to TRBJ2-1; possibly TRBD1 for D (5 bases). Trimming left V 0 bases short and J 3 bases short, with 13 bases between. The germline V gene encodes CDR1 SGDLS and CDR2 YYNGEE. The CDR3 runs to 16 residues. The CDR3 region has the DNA TGTGCCAGCAGCGTAGTGGCACAGGTAAGCTACAATGAGCAGTTCTTC. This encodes CASSVVAQVSYNEQFF.

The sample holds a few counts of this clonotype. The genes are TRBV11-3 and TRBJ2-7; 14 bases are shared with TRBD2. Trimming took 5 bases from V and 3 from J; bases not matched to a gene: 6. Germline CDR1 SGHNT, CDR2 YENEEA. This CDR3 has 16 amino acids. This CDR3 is CASSTPGTSGSYEQYF. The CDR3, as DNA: TGTGCCAGCAGCACTCCCGGGACTAGCGGGAGCTACGAGCAGTACTTC.

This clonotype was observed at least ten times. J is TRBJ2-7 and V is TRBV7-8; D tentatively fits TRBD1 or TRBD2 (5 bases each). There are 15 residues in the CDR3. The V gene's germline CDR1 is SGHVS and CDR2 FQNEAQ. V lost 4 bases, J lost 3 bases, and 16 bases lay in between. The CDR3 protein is CASSYSSGTYYEQYF. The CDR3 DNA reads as TGTGCCAGCAGCTATTCGTCGGGGACGTACTACGAGCAGTACTTC.

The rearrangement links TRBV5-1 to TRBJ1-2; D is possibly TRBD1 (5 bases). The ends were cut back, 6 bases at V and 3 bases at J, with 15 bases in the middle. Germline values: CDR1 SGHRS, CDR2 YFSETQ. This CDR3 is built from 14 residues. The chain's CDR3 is CASKRGEGDYGYTF. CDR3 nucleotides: TGCGCCAGCAAACGGGGGGAGGGAGACTATGGCTACACCTTC.

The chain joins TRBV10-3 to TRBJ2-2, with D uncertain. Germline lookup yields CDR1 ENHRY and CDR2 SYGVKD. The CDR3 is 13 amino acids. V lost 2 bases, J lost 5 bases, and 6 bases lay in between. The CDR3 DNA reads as TGTGCCATCAGTGAGATGTGGACCGGGGAGCTGTTTTTT. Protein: CAISEMWTGELFF.

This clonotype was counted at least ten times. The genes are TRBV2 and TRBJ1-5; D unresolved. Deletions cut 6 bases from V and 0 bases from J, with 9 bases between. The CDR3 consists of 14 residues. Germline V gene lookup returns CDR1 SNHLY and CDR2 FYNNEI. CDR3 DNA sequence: TGTGCCAGCAGCTTTTCTGATAGCAATCAGCCCCAGCATTTT. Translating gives CASSFSDSNQPQHF.

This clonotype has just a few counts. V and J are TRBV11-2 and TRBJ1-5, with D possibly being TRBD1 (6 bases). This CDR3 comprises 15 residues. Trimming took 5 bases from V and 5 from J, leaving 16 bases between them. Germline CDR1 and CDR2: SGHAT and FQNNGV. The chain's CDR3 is CASSAITGPHQPQHF. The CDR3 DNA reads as TGTGCCAGCAGCGCTATTACAGGGCCCCATCAGCCCCAGCATTTT.

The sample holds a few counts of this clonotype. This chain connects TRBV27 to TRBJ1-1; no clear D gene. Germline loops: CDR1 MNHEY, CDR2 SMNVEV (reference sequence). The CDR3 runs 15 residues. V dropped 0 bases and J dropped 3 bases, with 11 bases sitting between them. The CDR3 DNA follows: TGTGCCAGCAGTTTATCGCGGGGAGGTTACACTGAAGCTTTCTTT. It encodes CASSLSRGGYTEAFF.

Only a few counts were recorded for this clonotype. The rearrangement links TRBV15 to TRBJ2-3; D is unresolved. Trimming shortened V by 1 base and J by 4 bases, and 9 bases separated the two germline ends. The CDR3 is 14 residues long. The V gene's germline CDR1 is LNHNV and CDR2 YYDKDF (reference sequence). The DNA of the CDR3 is TGTGCCACCAGCAGAGTCCCCGCCCCAGATACGCAGTATTTT. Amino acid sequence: CATSRVPAPDTQYF. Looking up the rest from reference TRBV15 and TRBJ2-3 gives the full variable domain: DAMVIQNPRYQVTQFGKPVTLSCSQTLNHNVMYWYQQKSSQAPKLLFHYYDKDFNNEADTPDNFQSRRPNTSFCFLDIRSPGLGDTAMYLCATSRVPAPDTQYFGPGTRLTVL.

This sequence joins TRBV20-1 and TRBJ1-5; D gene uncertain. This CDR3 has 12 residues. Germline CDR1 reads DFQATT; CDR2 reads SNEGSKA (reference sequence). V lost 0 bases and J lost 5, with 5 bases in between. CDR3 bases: TGCAGTGCTAGAGATCCCGATCAGCCCCAGCATTTT. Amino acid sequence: CSARDPDQPQHF.

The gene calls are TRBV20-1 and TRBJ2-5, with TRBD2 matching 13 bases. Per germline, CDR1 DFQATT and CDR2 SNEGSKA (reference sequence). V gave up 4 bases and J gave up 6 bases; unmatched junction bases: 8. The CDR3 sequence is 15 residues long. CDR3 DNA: TGCAGTGCTACTACTAGCGGGAGGGCTATGAAGACCCAGTACTTC. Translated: CSATTSGRAMKTQYF.